These 27 T cell receptor beta chains were all obtained from the same sample, sequenced in a study of human T cells and chemical hapten exposure. Unique molecular identifiers were attached to individual cDNA molecules within the library. TCRdb ran MiXCR on the reads and lists one entry per CDR3 protein. The profile covers roughly 120,000 distinct CDR3 sequences, with 6.5% to 10% appearing a single time and about 1.4% taken by the ten largest. Unfractionated whole blood was the source from which total RNA was extracted. The sample was whole blood. The receptors derive from a human donor in good health. Some clones in this sample may be carry-over from other donors' samples.

Points on this clonotype: This may arise from a read error, as a much more abundant clone is one base away. This chain uses TRBV12-3 or TRBV12-4 with TRBJ2-1, with 9 bases matching TRBD2. This CDR3 spans 18 amino acids. In DNA, the CDR3 is TGTGCCAGCATCCCGGGACTAGCCCAAAATAGCTCCTACAATGAGCATTTCTTC. Translated, it gives CASIPGLAQNSSYNEHFF.

The chain combines TRBV4-1 with TRBJ2-7, with TRBD2 identical over 9 bases. Germline V gene lookup returns CDR1 MGHRA and CDR2 YSYEKL. The CDR3 spans 16 residues. With 0 bases clipped from V and 3 bases from J, the junction kept 6 bases outside the gene matches. The CDR3 bases are TGCGCCAGCAGCCAAGATATGAATAGCGGGAGCTACGAGCAGTACTTC. Amino acid sequence: CASSQDMNSGSYEQYF.

This clonotype has ten or more counts. The chain joins TRBV12-3 or TRBV12-4 to TRBJ1-1, with 9 nucleotides matching TRBD1. The CDR3 runs to 14 residues. Germline trimming cut 4 bases from V and 8 bases from J; bases unmatched to any gene: 8. The CDR3 nucleotides are TGTGCCAGCAGTTCACCGGGACAGGGACTAGAAGCTTTCTTT. This sequence encodes CASSSPGQGLEAFF.

This clonotype was recorded at least ten times. The rearrangement joins TRBV10-1 to TRBJ2-7, with 10 bases identical to TRBD1. The CDR3 spans 14 residues. The V and J ends lost 0 bases and 4 bases, in that order; junction bases with no gene match: 0. Germline values: CDR1 WNHNN, CDR2 SYGVQD (reference sequence). The CDR3 protein is CASSESGQGYEQYF. In nucleotides, the CDR3 is TGCGCCAGCAGTGAGTCGGGACAGGGGTACGAGCAGTACTTC.

The chain recombines TRBV5-1 with TRBJ2-3, with D tentatively TRBD1 or TRBD2 (5 bases each). Per germline, CDR1 SGHRS and CDR2 YFSETQ. This CDR3 has 15 residues. V dropped 5 bases and J dropped 5 bases, with 18 bases sitting between them. The DNA of the CDR3 is TGCGCCAGCAGGTCCCGACAGATGGGGGTAGATACGCAGTATTTT. Amino acid sequence: CASRSRQMGVDTQYF.

This clonotype was counted only a few times. This sequence joins TRBV12-3 or TRBV12-4 and TRBJ2-3; D might be TRBD1 (7 bases). The CDR3 contains 15 residues. V was shortened by 4 bases and J by 5 bases, with 16 bases between the two germline ends. CDR3 DNA: TGTGCCAGCAGTTCCGGCTCAGGGGGGATAGATACGCAGTATTTT. This gives the protein CASSSGSGGIDTQYF.

This clonotype came up once. A junction boundary mismatches the germline segment, possibly from a read error. V and J are TRBV6-1 and TRBJ1-1; D not certain. The CDR3 runs 14 residues. The germline V gene encodes CDR1 MNHNS and CDR2 SASEGT. In DNA, the CDR3 is TGTGACAGCAGTGGCGACGGACCCCGACGAGAAGCTTTCTTT. The encoded protein is CDSSGDGPRREAFF.

This clonotype was picked up many times. The V and J genes are TRBV4-1 and TRBJ1-5; D is uncertain. The CDR3 spans 14 residues. Germline CDR1 and CDR2: MGHRA and YSYEKL. V lost 2 bases to trimming and J lost 0 bases, with 5 bases between them. This chain's CDR3 is CASSQRDSNQPQHF. The CDR3, as DNA: TGCGCCAGCAGCCAACGAGATAGCAATCAGCCCCAGCATTTT.

Only a few counts were recorded for this clonotype. The chain carries TRBV20-1 and TRBJ1-3; D is ambiguous. Deletions cut 7 bases from V and 7 bases from J, with 11 bases between. CDR1 is DFQATT and CDR2 is SNEGSKA in the germline V gene (reference sequence). The CDR3 loop spans 11 amino acids. For the CDR3, the DNA is TGCAGTGTCACCTGGCGGAACACCATATATTTT. It translates to CSVTWRNTIYF.

The table lists this clonotype with a few counts. V is TRBV5-6 and J is TRBJ2-2; 10 positions match TRBD1. The germline V gene has CDR1 SGHDT and CDR2 YYEEEE. V was pared by 4 bases and J by 6 bases, with 12 bases of the junction left unmatched. This CDR3 comprises 17 residues. CDR3: CASSPVPGQGYSGELFF. The CDR3 DNA follows: TGTGCCAGCAGCCCCGTCCCGGGACAGGGGTACTCCGGGGAGCTGTTTTTT. The whole variable domain, filled in from reference TRBV5-6 and TRBJ2-2, reads DAGVTQSPTHLIKTRGQQVTLRCSPKSGHDTVSWYQQALGQGPQFIFQYYEEEERQRGNFPDRFSGHQFPNYSSELNVNALLLGDSALYLCASSPVPGQGYSGELFFGEGSRLTVL.

This clonotype was observed at least ten times. The chain couples TRBV6-2 or TRBV6-3 to TRBJ1-2, with D uncertain. Germline CDR1 is MNHEY and CDR2 is SVGEGT. There are 11 residues in the CDR3. Trimming shortened V by 7 bases and J by 4 bases, and 7 bases separated the two germline ends. The CDR3 reads CASTGPYGYTF. The CDR3 coding sequence is TGTGCCAGCACCGGGCCCTATGGCTACACCTTC.

A few counts support this clonotype. The chain combines TRBV7-6 with TRBJ2-5, with 8 nucleotides matching TRBD2. CDR1 and CDR2 (germline): SGHVS, FNYEAQ. V lost 0 bases to trimming and J lost 2 bases; unmatched junction nucleotides: 5. This CDR3 spans 16 amino acids. CDR3 in amino acids: CASSLATQRGQETQYF. Written as DNA, the CDR3 is TGTGCCAGCAGCTTAGCCACACAGCGGGGGCAAGAGACCCAGTACTTC. Together with reference TRBV7-6 and TRBJ2-5, the CDR3 gives the full variable domain: GAGVSQSPRYKVTKRGQDVALRCDPISGHVSLYWYRQALGQGPEFLTYFNYEAQQDKSGLPNDRFSAERPEGSISTLTIQRTEQRDSAMYRCASSLATQRGQETQYFGPGTRLLVL.

This clonotype came up a few times. The rearrangement uses TRBV20-1 and TRBJ2-1; D unresolved. Trimming removed 0 bases from V and 5 bases from J, with 11 bases in between. The germline CDR1 and CDR2 sequences are DFQATT and SNEGSKA (reference sequence). The CDR3 totals 14 residues. CDR3 region: CSARDQSEHNEQFF. In nucleotides, the CDR3 is TGCAGTGCTAGAGATCAGTCCGAACACAATGAGCAGTTCTTC.

The chain joins TRBV7-9 to TRBJ2-2; weak D call: TRBD1 (6 bases). CDR1 is SEHNR, CDR2 FQNEAQ, per germline (reference sequence). V dropped 0 bases and J dropped 3 bases, with 11 bases sitting between them. This CDR3 region has 16 residues. Written as DNA, the CDR3 is TGTGCCAGCAGCTTAGCGCCAGGACAGCACACCGGGGAGCTGTTTTTT. It translates to CASSLAPGQHTGELFF. The variable domain in full, completed from reference TRBV7-9 and TRBJ2-2, reads DTGVSQNPRHKITKRGQNVTFRCDPISEHNRLYWYRQTLGQGPEFLTYFQNEAQLEKSRLLSDRFSAERPKGSFSTLEIQRTEQGDSAMYLCASSLAPGQHTGELFFGEGSRLTVL.

This clonotype was seen more than once but under ten times. This sequence joins TRBV12-3 or TRBV12-4 and TRBJ2-1, with D possibly being TRBD1 or TRBD2 (6 bases each). V lost 8 bases and J lost 3, with 26 bases in between. This CDR3 is 18 amino acids long. DNA of the CDR3: TGTGCCAGCTCGACAACCCAACGGGGGCAGGTTATCTACAATGAGCAGTTCTTC. Its protein product is CASSTTQRGQVIYNEQFF.

The sample holds a few counts of this clonotype. The rearrangement uses TRBV10-3 and TRBJ2-1; D perhaps matches TRBD1 (6 bases). The CDR3 runs to 13 residues. Germline CDR1 and CDR2: ENHRY and SYGVKD. V lost 10 bases and J 1 base, leaving 11 bases between the germline ends. DNA for the CDR3: TGTGCCACCTCAGGGGTATCCTACAATGAGCAGTTCTTC. As protein: CATSGVSYNEQFF.

This clonotype was counted ten times or more. This chain's CDR3 is CSANGPTTISYNEQFF. The CDR3 bases are TGCAGTGCTAATGGGCCTACCACTATATCCTACAATGAGCAGTTCTTC. The rearrangement joins TRBV20-1 to TRBJ2-1; D is unclear. There are 16 residues in the CDR3. Germline V lookup: CDR1 DFQATT, CDR2 SNEGSKA (reference sequence). The ends were cut back, 4 bases at V and 1 base at J, with 17 bases in the middle.

This clonotype was picked up many times. This sequence joins TRBV20-1 and TRBJ1-2; D is uncertain. Per the germline V gene, CDR1 is DFQATT and CDR2 is SNEGSKA (reference sequence). The CDR3 has 14 residues. V lost 3 bases and J lost 4, with 15 bases in between. CDR3 in DNA: TGCAGTGCTAGTCCGCTTACGGTGGGCTATGGCTACACCTTC. Protein: CSASPLTVGYGYTF.

The chain recombines TRBV6-5 with TRBJ1-1; TRBD1 matches 11 bases. With 0 bases clipped from V and 6 bases from J, the junction kept 6 bases outside the gene matches. CDR1 is MNHEY, CDR2 SVGAGI, per germline. This CDR3 region has 16 residues. The CDR3 nucleotides read TGTGCCAGCAGTTACTCAAAAGGACAGGGGGCTTCTGAAGCTTTCTTT. Protein product: CASSYSKGQGASEAFF.

The rearrangement links TRBV28 to TRBJ2-4; 7 positions agree with TRBD1. J gave up 3 bases and V 6 bases, and 8 bases lay outside the gene matches. Germline CDR1 reads MDHEN; CDR2 reads SYDVKM. The CDR3 runs 15 residues. For the CDR3, the DNA is TGTGCCAGCAGAGGGGGCTCCGTCGGCAAAAACATTCAGTACTTC. Its translation is CASRGGSVGKNIQYF.

This clonotype was seen repeatedly, ten times or more. The chain couples TRBV20-1 to TRBJ1-2; D is possibly TRBD1 (5 bases). Germline V gene data show CDR1 as DFQATT and CDR2 as SNEGSKA (reference sequence). The CDR3 length is 13 residues. The V and J ends lost 0 bases and 4 bases respectively, with 9 bases between them. In DNA, the CDR3 is TGCAGTGCTAGAGAGCGCACAGGCTATGGCTACACCTTC. Its translation: CSARERTGYGYTF.

V usage is TRBV7-2 and J usage is TRBJ2-6, with D unresolved. The germline gives CDR1 SGHTA, CDR2 FQGNSA. Trimming cost V 1 base and J 2 bases, with 6 bases left between them. This CDR3 is built from 15 residues. The CDR3 loop reads CASSLGEAGANVLTF. As DNA, the CDR3 is TGTGCCAGCAGCTTAGGGGAAGCTGGGGCCAACGTCCTGACTTTC.

This clonotype was counted many times. The J gene is TRBJ1-5, the V gene TRBV20-1; 10 nucleotides line up with TRBD1. Losses at the gene ends were 0 bases for V and 9 bases for J; bases not matched to a gene: 8. This CDR3 is built from 15 residues. Germline V gives CDR1 DFQATT, CDR2 SNEGSKA (reference sequence). CDR3 amino acids: CSAREDRGKSWPQHF. The CDR3 coding sequence is TGCAGTGCTAGAGAGGACAGGGGGAAATCTTGGCCCCAGCATTTT.

The table lists this clonotype with many counts. J is TRBJ2-7 and V is TRBV7-2, with a tentative D call TRBD1 (7 bases). V dropped 5 bases and J dropped 6 bases, with 20 bases sitting between them. This CDR3 comprises 15 residues. Germline V gene sequence: CDR1 SGHTA, CDR2 FQGNSA. For the CDR3, the DNA is TGTGCCAGCAGCCCCACGCGACAGGGAGGTGGCGAGCAGTACTTC. Translated: CASSPTRQGGGEQYF.

This clonotype came up many times. The V gene is TRBV24-1, the J gene TRBJ2-1; D unclear. Germline CDR1 KGHDR, CDR2 SFDVKD. The CDR3 is made up of 16 amino acids. Trimming left V 4 bases short and J 2 bases short, with 14 bases between. This CDR3 reads CATSEKDGFTYNEQFF. The CDR3 nucleotides are TGTGCCACCAGTGAAAAAGATGGCTTTACCTACAATGAGCAGTTCTTC.

Only a few counts were recorded for this clonotype. The rearrangement uses TRBV7-2 and TRBJ2-7; TRBD2 aligns across 12 bases. CDR3 size: 17 residues. Germline lookup yields CDR1 SGHTA and CDR2 FQGNSA. The junction had 10 bases not matched to a gene; V was cut back by 5 bases and J by 2 bases. Here the CDR3 DNA reads TGTGCCAGCAGCGCATTCCACCTAGCGGGGGGGGCCTACGAGCAGTACTTC. Its translation is CASSAFHLAGGAYEQYF.

The rearrangement joins TRBV2 to TRBJ1-1, with 9 bases matching TRBD1. Germline V lookup: CDR1 SNHLY, CDR2 FYNNEI. V lost 3 bases and J lost 7; bases outside the gene matches: 6. The length of the CDR3 is 14 residues. Here the CDR3 DNA reads TGTGCCAGCAGTGAGGGACAGGGATATTTTGAAGCTTTCTTT. As protein: CASSEGQGYFEAFF.